This TCR beta chain was found in a study of identical twins (TCRdb year 2016). About the investigation overall: TCR alpha and beta repertoires from monozygotic twins, unrelated adults of various ages and cord blood were deep-sequenced to test whether fetal clonotypes persist. To rule out contamination, replicate twin experiments were performed at different times with different library preparation protocols. The investigation overall reported the following: Conclusions relied on cross-sectional statistical analysis, since the same donors could not be followed over many years. The excess sharing between twins in beta out-of-frame sequences was weaker because fewer shared sequences reduced the signal-to-noise ratio. Out-of-frame TCR alpha sharing in monozygotic twins was systematically underestimated by recombination models, whereas sharing between unrelated individuals was in agreement with the recombination models. Invariant T cells such as MAIT and iNKT could partly confound zero-insertion analyses, although diverse VJ usage argued against such confounding for most clonotypes. Compared with coincidental sharing between unrelated individuals, an excess of low generation-probability sequences was observed among out-of-frame TCR alpha sequences shared between twins. Abundant cord blood beta clonotypes carried fewer insertions; young adult naive repertoires showed a weaker similar trend, while memory repertoires showed none.

Every donor in the study was a healthy Caucasian. The twin cohort comprised three pairs of female monozygotic twins, all aged about 18 to 30 years. CD4+ and CD8+ T cell populations were isolated with positive isolation kits from Invitrogen. Deletion took 4 bases off V and 8 bases off J, with a span of 17 bases between the germline ends. The CDR3 holds 14 amino acids from the cysteine to the phenylalanine. The sequence is cut down to CDR3 DNA, 42 bases in frame from base 1. Library method: 5' RACE. Reads for this sample came from an Illumina HiSeq 2000. Template switching introduced a universal primer binding site; the final cDNA contained a unique molecular identifier, enabling accurate counting of TCR cDNA molecules. Specific primers in the conserved constant-segment region were used to synthesize first-strand cDNA for the TCR alpha and beta chains. To control for contamination, each cDNA library was double barcoded with a SMART-Mk sample barcode plus Illumina barcodes. TruSeq adapter sequences along with Illumina sample barcodes were introduced in two successive PCR steps. The TCR alpha and beta cDNA libraries were sequenced on the Illumina HiSeq platform using custom primers. Turning to the authors' computational methods: Raw reads were processed with MiGEC to extract unique molecular identifiers, and MiXCR was used to determine CDR3 positions. Recombination models were inferred per individual with the repgenHMM and IGoR tools using an EM algorithm. Shared clonotypes were analyzed with the tcR package in R, and sharing was normalized by the product of cloneset sizes. To study raw recombination without the effects of thymic and clonal selection, out-of-frame nonproductive sequences were analyzed. TCRdb took the public reads, trimmed them with fastp at Q25, ran MiXCR for clone calling and kept in-frame beta chains. Every CDR3 protein is listed once, alongside the most common genes and DNA of its rows. These V and J calls derive from TCRdb rather than the authors' analysis. For this sample there are 430,000 or so distinct CDR3 sequences; 20% to 25% appear just once. Jointly, the top ten make up approximately 2.9% of the sample.

Concerning this clonotype: The specificity of this receptor is unknown. Per-nucleotide qualities are absent, and no much larger clonotype sits a single base away.

The same data also contributed to another study, on T cells expressing NK-cell markers. The second publication reports: TCR beta-chain repertoires were profiled in sorted CD3+CD56+NKG2C+, CD3+CD56+NKG2C- and CD3+CD56-NKG2C+ T-cell subsets from fewer than 10 donors. Of the eight sequenced donors, seven were found to be HCMV-seropositive and one was found to be HCMV-seronegative. In several experiments an anti-gammadeltaTCR antibody was added to restrict sorting to alphabetaTCR-expressing T cells. For 6 or 7 donors, the dominant CD3+CD56+NKG2C+ clonotypes were among the top 10 CD8+ clonotypes and accounted for 1.0-7.0% of CD8+ T cells. Those dominant clonotypes were again the most abundant among CD3+CD56-NKG2C+ cells in a few donors, at roughly 25-65%. It remained unclear whether the expanded NKG2C-expressing T cell clones were specific for HCMV antigens. All eight donors whose samples were sequenced were randomly selected healthy volunteers, three of them men and five women. To determine HCMV serostatus, a commercial ELISA kit was used to detect HCMV-specific IgG in serum. MIGEC was used to demultiplex reads and group reads by UMI, and MiTCR was used to assemble and quantify clonotypes. To remove erroneous sequences, TCR cDNA sequences were retained only when supported by two or more reads. The tcR package was used for downstream repertoire analysis, and clonotypes were matched across fractions by CDR3 nucleotide sequence plus V segment. VDJmatch was used to annotate antigen specificity against VDJdb, with one amino acid substitution allowed in CDR3.

The rearrangement combines TRBV12-3 or TRBV12-4 with TRBJ1-2, with TRBD1 tentatively as D gene (6 bases match). Sequencing was done on a sample of CD4+ T cells sorted from blood. The source is a woman between 18 and 29 years old in good health. The CDR3 reads CASSYYREAGGYTF. The sequenced DNA is TGTGCCAGCAGTTACTACAGGGAAGCAGGAGGCTACACCTTC.